The sequence of this T cell receptor (beta chain) was determined in a study of blood T cell repertoires in COVID-19. Turning to the study itself: Samples taken during acute and convalescent COVID-19 were collected in the United States, Italy and Spain. T cells, B-cell-depleted T cells, or PBMCs supplied cDNA or gDNA.

The CDR3 totals 11 residues. Germline CDR1 is LGHDT and CDR2 is YNNKEL (reference sequence). Between the trimmed V and J ends, which lost 6 bases and 6 bases, there was a span of 8 bases. Under the authors' procedure: It was from reference gene primer amplification that nucleated cell counts were estimated. Profiled with immunoSEQ multiplex PCR; TCRdb holds only in-frame clones, not every one. The DNA was the basis for D and trimming; V, J and clone size are from that table. Of approximately 230,000 clones in the sample, under 90% are singletons; the top ten hold just under 20%. This sequence was found in a man aged 25-45 years with active or convalescent COVID-19. Sequenced sample: peripheral blood. The chain has TRBV3-1 (or the pseudogene TRBV3-2) and TRBJ1-1; no clear D gene. CDR3 bases: TGTGCCAGCAGACAGCTCTCTGAAGCTTTCTTT. Translated, it gives CASRQLSEAFF.